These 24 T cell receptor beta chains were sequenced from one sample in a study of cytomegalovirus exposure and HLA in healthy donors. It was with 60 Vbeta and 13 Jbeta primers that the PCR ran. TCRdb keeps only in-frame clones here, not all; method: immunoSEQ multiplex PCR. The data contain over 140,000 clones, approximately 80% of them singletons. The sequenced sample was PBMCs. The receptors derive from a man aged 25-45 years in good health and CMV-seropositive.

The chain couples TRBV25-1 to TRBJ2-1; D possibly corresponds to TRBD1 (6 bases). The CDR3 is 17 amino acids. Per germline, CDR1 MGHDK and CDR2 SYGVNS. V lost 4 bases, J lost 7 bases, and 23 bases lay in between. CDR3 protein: CASSANRNRVMSNEQFF. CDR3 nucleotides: TGTGCCAGCAGTGCCAATAGAAACAGGGTTATGAGTAATGAGCAGTTCTTC.

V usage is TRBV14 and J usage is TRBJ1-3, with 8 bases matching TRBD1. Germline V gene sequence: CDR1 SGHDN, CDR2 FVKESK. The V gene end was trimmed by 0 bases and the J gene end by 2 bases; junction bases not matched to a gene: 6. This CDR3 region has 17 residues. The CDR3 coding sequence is TGTGCCAGCAGCCAAGAGGTTCAGGGGGCAACTGGAAACACCATATATTTT. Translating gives CASSQEVQGATGNTIYF. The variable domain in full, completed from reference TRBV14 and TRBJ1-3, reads EAGVTQFPSHSVIEKGQTVTLRCDPISGHDNLYWYRRVMGKEIKFLLHFVKESKQDESGMPNNRFLAERTGGTYSTLKVQPAELEDSGVYFCASSQEVQGATGNTIYFGEGSWLTVV.

CDR3 nucleotide sequence: TGCGCCAGCAGCTTGTTGGGACAGGGGCTATTCAATGAAAAACTGTTTTTT. Translation: CASSLLGQGLFNEKLFF. V gene TRBV5-1 combines with J gene TRBJ1-4; TRBD1 matches at 10 bases. With V trimmed by 1 base and J by 5 bases, 8 bases remained unmatched. Germline V gene lookup returns CDR1 SGHRS and CDR2 YFSETQ. This CDR3 has 17 residues.

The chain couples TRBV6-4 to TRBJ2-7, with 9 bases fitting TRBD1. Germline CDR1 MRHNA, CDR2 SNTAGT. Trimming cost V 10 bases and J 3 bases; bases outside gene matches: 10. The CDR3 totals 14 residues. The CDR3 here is CATSLQGAIYEQYF. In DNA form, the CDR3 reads TGTGCCACCTCCCTACAGGGGGCTATCTACGAGCAGTACTTC.

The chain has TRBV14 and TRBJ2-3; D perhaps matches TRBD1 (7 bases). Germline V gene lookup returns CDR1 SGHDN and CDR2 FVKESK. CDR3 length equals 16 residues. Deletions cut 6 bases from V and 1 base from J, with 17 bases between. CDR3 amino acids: CASSYGGQGGTDTQYF. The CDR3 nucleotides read TGTGCCAGCAGTTACGGGGGCCAGGGGGGCACAGATACGCAGTATTTT.

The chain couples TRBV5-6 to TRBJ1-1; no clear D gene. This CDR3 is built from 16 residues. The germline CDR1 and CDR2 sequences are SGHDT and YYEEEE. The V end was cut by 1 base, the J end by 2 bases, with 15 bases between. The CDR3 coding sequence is TGTGCCAGCAGCTTGCCGGGGTACGACGTCAACACTGAAGCTTTCTTT. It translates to CASSLPGYDVNTEAFF.

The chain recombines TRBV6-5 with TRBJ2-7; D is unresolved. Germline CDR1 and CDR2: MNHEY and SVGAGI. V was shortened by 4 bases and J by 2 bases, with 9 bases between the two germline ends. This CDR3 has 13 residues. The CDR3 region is CASSSPRTYEQYF. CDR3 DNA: TGTGCCAGCAGTTCGCCCAGAACCTACGAGCAGTACTTC.

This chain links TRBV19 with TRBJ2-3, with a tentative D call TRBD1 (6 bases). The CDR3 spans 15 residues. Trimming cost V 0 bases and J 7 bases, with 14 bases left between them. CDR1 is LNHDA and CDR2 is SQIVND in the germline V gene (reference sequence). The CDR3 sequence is CASSIDPLQGNTQYF. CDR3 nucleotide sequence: TGTGCCAGTAGTATAGACCCACTCCAGGGGAATACGCAGTATTTT.

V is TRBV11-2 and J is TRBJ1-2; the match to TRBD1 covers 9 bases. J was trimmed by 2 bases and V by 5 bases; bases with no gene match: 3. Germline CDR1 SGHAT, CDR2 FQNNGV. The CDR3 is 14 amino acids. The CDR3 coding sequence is TGTGCCAGCAGCACACAGGGGGCCAACTATGGCTACACCTTC. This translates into CASSTQGANYGYTF.

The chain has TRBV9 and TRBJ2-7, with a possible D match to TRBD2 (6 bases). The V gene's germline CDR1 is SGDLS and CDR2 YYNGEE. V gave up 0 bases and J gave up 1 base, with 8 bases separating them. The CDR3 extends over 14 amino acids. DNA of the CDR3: TGTGCCAGCAGCGTAGGGGCGGGGTCCTACGAGCAGTACTTC. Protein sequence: CASSVGAGSYEQYF.

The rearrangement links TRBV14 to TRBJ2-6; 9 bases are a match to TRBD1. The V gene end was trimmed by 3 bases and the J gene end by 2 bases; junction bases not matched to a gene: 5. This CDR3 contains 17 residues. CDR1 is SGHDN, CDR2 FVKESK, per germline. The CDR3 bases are TGTGCCAGCAGCCACCTGGGGACAGGGCCTGGGGCCAACGTCCTGACTTTC. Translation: CASSHLGTGPGANVLTF.

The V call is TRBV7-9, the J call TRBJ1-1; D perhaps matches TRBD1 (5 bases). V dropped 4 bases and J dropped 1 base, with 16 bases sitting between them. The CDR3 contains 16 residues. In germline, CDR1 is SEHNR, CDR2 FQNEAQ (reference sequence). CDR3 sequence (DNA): TGTGCCAGCAGCTCGACCTACAGGAGGGGGAACACTGAAGCTTTCTTT. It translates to CASSSTYRRGNTEAFF.

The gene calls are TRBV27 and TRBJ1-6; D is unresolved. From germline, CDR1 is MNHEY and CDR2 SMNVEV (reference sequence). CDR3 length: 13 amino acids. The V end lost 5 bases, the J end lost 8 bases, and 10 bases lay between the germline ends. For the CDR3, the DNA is TGTGCCAGCAGTGCGAGGCCCTATTCACCCCTCCACTTT. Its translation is CASSARPYSPLHF.

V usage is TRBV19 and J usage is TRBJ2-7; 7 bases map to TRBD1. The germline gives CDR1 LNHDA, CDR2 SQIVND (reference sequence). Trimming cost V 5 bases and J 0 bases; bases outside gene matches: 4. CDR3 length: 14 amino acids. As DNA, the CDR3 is TGTGCCAGTAGTGCAGACAGGGACTCCTACGAGCAGTACTTC. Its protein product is CASSADRDSYEQYF.

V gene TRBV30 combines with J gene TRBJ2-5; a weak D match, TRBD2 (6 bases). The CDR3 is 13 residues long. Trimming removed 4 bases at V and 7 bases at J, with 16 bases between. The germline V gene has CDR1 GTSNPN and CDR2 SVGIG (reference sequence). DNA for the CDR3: TGTGCCTGGAAAGGGACCCTGGGGGGGACCCAGTACTTC. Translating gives CAWKGTLGGTQYF.

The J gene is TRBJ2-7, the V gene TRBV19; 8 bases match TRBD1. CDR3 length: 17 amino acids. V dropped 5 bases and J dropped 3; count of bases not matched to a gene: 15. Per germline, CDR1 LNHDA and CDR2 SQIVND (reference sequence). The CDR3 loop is CASSSSAAGGPRYEQYF. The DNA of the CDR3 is TGTGCCAGTAGTTCCTCAGCTGCAGGGGGCCCCCGCTACGAGCAGTACTTC.

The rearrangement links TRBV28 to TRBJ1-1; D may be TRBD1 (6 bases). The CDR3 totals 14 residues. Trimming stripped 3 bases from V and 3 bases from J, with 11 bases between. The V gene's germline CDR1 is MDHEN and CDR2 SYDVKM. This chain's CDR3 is CASSFSAGDTEAFF. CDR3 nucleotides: TGTGCCAGCAGTTTTTCGGCAGGGGACACTGAAGCTTTCTTT. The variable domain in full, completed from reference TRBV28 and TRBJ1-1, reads DVKVTQSSRYLVKRTGEKVFLECVQDMDHENMFWYRQDPGLGLRLIYFSYDVKMKEKGDIPEGYSVSREKKERFSLILESASTNQTSMYLCASSFSAGDTEAFFGQGTRLTVV.

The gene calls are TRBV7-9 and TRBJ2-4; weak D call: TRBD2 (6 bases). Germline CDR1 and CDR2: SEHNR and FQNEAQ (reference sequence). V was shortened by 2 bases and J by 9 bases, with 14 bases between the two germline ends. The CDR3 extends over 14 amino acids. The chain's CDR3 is CASSLTPDGGIQYF. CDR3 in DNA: TGTGCCAGCAGCTTAACCCCGGACGGGGGCATTCAGTACTTC.

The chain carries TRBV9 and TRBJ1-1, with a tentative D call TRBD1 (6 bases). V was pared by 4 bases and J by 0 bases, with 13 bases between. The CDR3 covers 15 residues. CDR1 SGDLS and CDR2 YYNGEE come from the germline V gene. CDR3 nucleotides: TGTGCCAGCAGCCGACTGGACAGCTTGAACACTGAAGCTTTCTTT. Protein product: CASSRLDSLNTEAFF.

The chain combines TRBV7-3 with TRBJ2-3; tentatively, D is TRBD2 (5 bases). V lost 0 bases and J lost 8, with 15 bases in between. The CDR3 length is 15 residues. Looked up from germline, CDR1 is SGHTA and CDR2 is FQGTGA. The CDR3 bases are TGTGCCAGCAGCTTAACCGGAAATCTCGGGGTTACGCAGTATTTT. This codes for CASSLTGNLGVTQYF.

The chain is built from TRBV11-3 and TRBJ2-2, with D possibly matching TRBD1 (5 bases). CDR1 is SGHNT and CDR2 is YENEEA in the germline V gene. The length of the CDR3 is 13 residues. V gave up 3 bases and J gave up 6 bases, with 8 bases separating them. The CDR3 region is CASSFSGPGELFF. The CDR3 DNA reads TGTGCCAGCAGCTTTTCAGGGCCCGGGGAGCTGTTTTTT.

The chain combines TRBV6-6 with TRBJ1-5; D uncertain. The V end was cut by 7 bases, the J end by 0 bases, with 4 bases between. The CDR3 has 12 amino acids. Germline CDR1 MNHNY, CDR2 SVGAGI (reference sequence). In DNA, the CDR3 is TGTGCCAGCACCTATAGCAATCAGCCCCAGCATTTT. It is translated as CASTYSNQPQHF.

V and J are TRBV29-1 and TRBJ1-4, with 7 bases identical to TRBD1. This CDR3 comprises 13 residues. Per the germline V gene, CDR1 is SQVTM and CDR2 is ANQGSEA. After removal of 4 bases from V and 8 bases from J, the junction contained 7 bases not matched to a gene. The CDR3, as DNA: TGCAGCGTTGGAAAGGGGGCCAAGGAAAAACTGTTTTTT. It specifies CSVGKGAKEKLFF.

CDR3 protein: CASSWGLAGGGGTDTQYF. CDR3 DNA: TGTGCCAGCAGCTGGGGGCTAGCGGGGGGCGGGGGCACAGATACGCAGTATTTT. The gene calls are TRBV9 and TRBJ2-3, with TRBD2 matching over 11 bases. The CDR3 consists of 18 residues. Per germline, CDR1 SGDLS and CDR2 YYNGEE. The trim removed 4 bases at V and 1 base at J, leaving 11 bases unmatched.